The clone carrying this T cell receptor beta chain showed up many times. Its antigen is not known. According to the study, TCR beta libraries were built with iRepertoire HTBI primers and CDR3-region Arm-PCR. Each CDR3 protein gets one entry after TCRdb re-called the multiplex PCR reads with MiXCR. The repertoire includes roughly 350,000 distinct CDR3 sequences, roughly 15% of them detected once, and 20% to 25% sits in the top ten. The V end lost 7 bases, the J end lost 0 bases, and 9 bases lay between the germline ends. The CDR3 has 14 residues. Germline V CDR1 and CDR2: MNHNS, SASEGT. Regarding time point: newly diagnosed GD, antithyroid drugs for less than 3 months. Extracted RNA from PBMCs served as the source of the TCR library. Diagnosis followed American Thyroid Association guidelines for Graves' disease. The sample comes from a study of regulatory T cells in long-lasting Graves disease. General study results and limits: Favored gene segments in persistent disease were TRBV28, TRBJ1-2 and TRBJ2-5. Having few samples may have compromised the accuracy.

A further study also used this sample, focusing on T cells in Graves' hyperthyroidism and ophthalmopathy. In that study: Ophthalmopathy cases were set apart from stable hyperthyroidism by a 13 V-J model.

The chain is built from TRBV6-1 and TRBJ2-2; D gene unclear. Source: peripheral blood mononuclear cells (PBMCs), taken at new diagnosis, from a patient treated with antithyroid drugs. The sequence was collected from a young woman with Graves disease. The CDR3 region has the DNA TGTGCCAGCACGTGGGCAGCGAACACCGGGGAGCTGTTTTTT. It translates to CASTWAANTGELFF.